The clone carrying this T cell receptor beta chain qualifies as medium-sized. This record belongs to a study of T-cell reconstitution after alpha-beta-depleted transplantation in children. Preparing the TCRbeta library involved the use of unique molecular identifiers. TCRdb re-derived calls from the PCR reads in MiXCR, one entry per CDR3 protein. The table shows 70,000 to 100,000 distinct CDR3 sequences, with 12% occurring only once. CDR1 MGHRA and CDR2 YSYEKL come from the germline V gene. The CDR3 contains 16 residues. The V and J ends lost 3 bases and 7 bases, in that order; junction bases with no gene match: 9.

Sequencing was performed on PBMCs from the stem cell graft donor, taken from the stem cell graft. This sequence was found in a human donor who donated a stem cell graft to a child with inherited bone marrow failure. V and J are TRBV4-1 and TRBJ2-3; 11 nucleotides line up with TRBD1. As DNA, the CDR3 is TGCGCCAGCAGCCACTTAACCGGGGACAGGGGGAATACGCAGTATTTT. Translated: CASSHLTGDRGNTQYF.